This TCR beta chain was sequenced during a study of technical replicates of blood from a few donors. Method: immunoSEQ multiplex PCR; TCRdb's copy keeps in-frame clones and lacks some. This table holds 55,000 to 75,000 clones, around 95% found once. Sequences were obtained from T cells isolated from PBMCs. This TCR was sampled from a human donor in good health.

CDR3 loop: CASSIQGAGYYEQYF. In nucleotides, the CDR3 is TGTGCCAGCAGTATACAGGGGGCGGGTTACTACGAGCAGTACTTC. The genes are TRBV7-9 and TRBJ2-7, with 9 bases matching TRBD1. Germline-derived CDR1 and CDR2 are SEHNR and FQNEAQ (reference sequence). This CDR3 region has 15 residues. V was clipped by 6 bases and J by 3 bases; unmatched bases: 9.